One sample yielded the 5 T cell receptor beta chains listed below, sequenced in a study of blood T cell repertoires in COVID-19. The data were produced by immunoSEQ multiplex PCR, yet TCRdb's version contains in-frame clones alone and is incomplete. The data show 64,000 or so clones, roughly 93% seen once. Sequencing used peripheral blood. These receptors were taken from a human donor in a cohort sampled during active COVID-19.

This CDR3 reads CASSSHFSGRGYEQYF. CDR3 nucleotide sequence: TGTGCCAGCAGTTCGCATTTTAGCGGGAGAGGATACGAGCAGTACTTC. The V gene is TRBV28, the J gene TRBJ2-7; 9 positions match TRBD2. Germline CDR1 reads MDHEN; CDR2 reads SYDVKM. The CDR3 length is 16 residues. J gave up 4 bases and V 4 bases, and 11 bases lay outside the gene matches.

This clone was observed once. The J gene is TRBJ2-5, the V gene TRBV3-1 (or the pseudogene TRBV3-2); 12 nucleotides agree with TRBD1. The germline CDR1 and CDR2 sequences are LGHDT and YNNKEL (reference sequence). V was clipped by 0 bases and J by 4 bases; unmatched bases: 3. The CDR3 loop spans 16 amino acids. CDR3 residues: CASSQDGTGGVETQYF. In nucleotides, the CDR3 is TGTGCCAGCAGCCAAGATGGGACAGGGGGCGTAGAGACCCAGTACTTC.

V and J are TRBV19 and TRBJ2-1; 8 positions match TRBD2. J gave up 8 bases and V 2 bases, and 2 bases lay outside the gene matches. The CDR3 covers 13 residues. Germline V lookup: CDR1 LNHDA, CDR2 SQIVND (reference sequence). CDR3 sequence (DNA): TGTGCCAGTAGTATACGGGGGGGAGATGAGCAGTTCTTC. Encoded protein: CASSIRGGDEQFF.

The genes are TRBV25-1 and TRBJ1-2; D is undetermined. V was trimmed by 6 bases and J by 3 bases, leaving 8 bases between them. From germline, CDR1 is MGHDK and CDR2 SYGVNS. The CDR3 is made up of 12 amino acids. The CDR3 here is CASSDTYYGYTF. The DNA of the CDR3 is TGTGCCAGCAGCGACACTTACTATGGCTACACCTTC.

The chain employs TRBV28 and TRBJ2-3; 7 bases map to TRBD2. With 2 bases clipped from V and 6 bases from J, the junction kept 2 bases outside the gene matches. Germline V CDR1 and CDR2: MDHEN, SYDVKM. The CDR3 extends over 13 amino acids. CDR3 DNA: TGTGCCAGCAGTTTAGGGACTACTGATACGCAGTATTTT. Encoded protein: CASSLGTTDTQYF. The full variable domain, its missing parts supplied by reference TRBV28 and TRBJ2-3, is DVKVTQSSRYLVKRTGEKVFLECVQDMDHENMFWYRQDPGLGLRLIYFSYDVKMKEKGDIPEGYSVSREKKERFSLILESASTNQTSMYLCASSLGTTDTQYFGPGTRLTVL.